Listed here are 18 T cell receptor beta chains from one sample, sequenced in a study of tumor-infiltrating lymphocytes in primary liver carcinoma. Unsorted bulk tissue of about 17-32 mg yielded co-extracted RNA and DNA. Production of TCR beta cDNA used approximately 480 ng total RNA together with a constant-region primer. Construction of TCR beta libraries relied on three successive nested multiplex PCR rounds employing slightly modified ARM-PCR. Both of the initial two PCR rounds ran for around 9 cycles and employed TRBV1-TRBV30 forward primers alongside a C-beta reverse primer. TCRdb redid the calling of the multiplex PCR reads with MiXCR, one entry per CDR3 protein. The repertoire includes over 100,000 distinct CDR3 sequences, around 70% of them detected once, and 8% to 9% sits in the top ten. The sequenced material came from tumor-adjacent normal liver tissue. These receptors were collected from a woman aged 55 to 70 with primary liver carcinoma and hepatitis B virus infection.

The chain has TRBV2 and TRBJ2-7; D gene uncertain. Germline assignment: CDR1 SNHLY and CDR2 FYNNEI. Trimming removed 0 bases from V and 5 bases from J, with 2 bases in between. The CDR3 extends over 11 amino acids. CDR3 in DNA: TGTGCCAGCAGTGAAGCGCACGAGCAGTACTTC. Protein: CASSEAHEQYF.

A note on this clonotype: A read error may be the cause here, since a much bigger clone is one base away. This rearrangement joins TRBV30 to TRBJ1-1; no definite D call. The CDR3 length is 12 residues. V was trimmed by 1 base and J by 4 bases, leaving 7 bases between them. Germline V lookup: CDR1 GTSNPN, CDR2 SVGIG (reference sequence). CDR3 in DNA: TGTGCCTGGAGTGAAATAGCCACTGAAGCTTTCTTT. It translates to CAWSEIATEAFF. Drawing the rest from reference TRBV30 and TRBJ1-1, the complete variable domain is SQTIHQWPATLVQPVGSPLSLECTVEGTSNPNLYWYRQAAGRGLQLLFYSVGIGQISSEVPQNLSASRPQDRQFILSSKKLLLSDSGFYLCAWSEIATEAFFGQGTRLTVV.

Worth noting for this clonotype: The CDR3 does not close with the conserved phenylalanine or tryptophan, likely indicating a read error. The J gene is TRBJ1-1, the V gene TRBV12-3 or TRBV12-4; D gene unclear. The CDR3 length is 14 residues. CDR3: CASSMGRMNTKAFL. CDR3 nucleotides: TGTGCCAGCAGTATGGGCAGAATGAACACTAAAGCTTTCCTT.

A remark on this clonotype: An end of the junction does not agree with germline; a read error may underlie this. The rearrangement uses TRBV6-1 and TRBJ2-5; tentative D call: TRBD2 (6 bases). The germline V gene has CDR1 MNHNS and CDR2 SASEGT. The CDR3 extends over 17 amino acids. Here the CDR3 reads CASSEGTGARRQETQCF. CDR3 nucleotides: TGTGCCAGCAGTGAAGGGACGGGAGCGCGTAGACAAGAGACCCAGTGCTTC.

A word on this clonotype: Since a much larger clone is just one base distant, this may be a read error. The J gene is TRBJ2-1, the V gene TRBV6-4; 10 bases are a match to TRBD1. The germline V gene has CDR1 MRHNA and CDR2 SNTAGT. V shed 0 bases, J shed 8 bases, and the junction held 7 bases outside the gene matches. CDR3 length equals 16 residues. CDR3 residues: CASSDSGQGTADEQFF. CDR3 DNA: TGTGCCAGCAGTGACTCGGGACAGGGGACTGCCGATGAGCAGTTCTTC.

The J gene is TRBJ1-2, the V gene TRBV29-1; D may be TRBD1 (5 bases). This CDR3 region has 15 residues. Germline CDR1 SQVTM, CDR2 ANQGSEA. The CDR3 loop is CVVRGGGKANYGYTF. DNA for the CDR3: TGCGTCGTGAGGGGTGGGGGTAAGGCTAACTATGGCTACACCTTC.

This clonotype appeared a single time. The CDR3 region has the DNA TGCAGTGCTAGAGATTGGGTAGCGGGAGAGATCAACGAGCAGTACTTC. Translation gives CSARDWVAGEINEQYF. The genes are TRBV20-1 and TRBJ2-7; 9 bases are shared with TRBD2. Germline V gene data show CDR1 as DFQATT and CDR2 as SNEGSKA (reference sequence). The V segment lost 0 bases and the J segment 5 bases; nucleotides outside the gene matches: 11. The CDR3 spans 16 residues.

This clonotype was counted between two and nine times. This may arise from a read error, as a much more abundant clone is one base away. This chain joins TRBV11-3 and TRBJ2-1; D possibly corresponds to TRBD1 (6 bases). V was pared by 7 bases and J by 12 bases, with 13 bases between. Germline values: CDR1 SGHNT, CDR2 YENEEA. The length of the CDR3 is 11 residues. This chain's CDR3 is CASIDRFGQFF. For the CDR3, the DNA is TGTGCCAGCATCGACAGGTTTGGGCAGTTCTTC.

This clonotype was counted a single time. The chain links TRBV10-3 to TRBJ2-7; D is undetermined. CDR1 is ENHRY, CDR2 SYGVKD, per germline. The CDR3 runs 12 residues. CDR3 protein: CVPGIPTYEQYF. The CDR3 coding sequence is TGTGTCCCTGGGATACCAACCTACGAGCAGTACTTC.

Note on this clonotype: This sequence may be a read error, since a much larger clone differs from it by one base. This sequence joins TRBV5-1 and TRBJ2-2; D may correspond to TRBD1 or TRBD2 (5 bases each). There are 17 residues in the CDR3. Germline V gene data show CDR1 as SGHRS and CDR2 as YFSETQ. The chain's CDR3 is CACSYSGRNLNTGELFF. The CDR3 nucleotides read TGCGCCTGCAGCTATTCGGGACGGAACTTGAACACCGGGGAGCTGTTTTTT.

Points on this clonotype: At one of its ends the junction is not consistent with the germline gene, which may arise from a read error. The chain joins TRBV12-3 or TRBV12-4 to TRBJ1-1, with 7 bases aligning to TRBD1. This CDR3 spans 11 amino acids. In nucleotides, the CDR3 is TGTGTCAGCAATAGGGGGCCTGAAGCTTTCTTT. It encodes CVSNRGPEAFF.

This CDR3 is CAISPTSRQSYEQYF. The CDR3 DNA sequence: TGTGCCATCAGTCCGACTAGTCGACAGTCGTACGAGCAGTACTTC. The chain is built from TRBV10-3 and TRBJ2-7, with a weak D call TRBD2 (6 bases). V lost 5 bases and J lost 4, with 18 bases in between. Germline V gives CDR1 ENHRY, CDR2 SYGVKD. CDR3 length: 15 residues.

Judged by abundance, this clonotype is medium-sized. This chain links TRBV11-2 with TRBJ2-5; possibly TRBD1 or TRBD2 for D (5 bases each). Germline V gene lookup returns CDR1 SGHAT and CDR2 FQNNGV. The V and J ends lost 5 bases and 1 base respectively, with 8 bases between them. This CDR3 is 13 amino acids long. CDR3 loop: CASSRDAQETQYF. CDR3 coding DNA: TGTGCCAGCAGCCGGGACGCCCAAGAGACCCAGTACTTC.

This chain joins TRBV12-5 and TRBJ2-7; TRBD2 matches at 9 bases. V gave up 1 base and J gave up 10 bases; unmatched junction bases: 17. Per germline, CDR1 LGHNT and CDR2 FRNRAP. The CDR3 is 17 residues long. The CDR3 bases are TGTGCTAGTGGTTTGGCCATACCCGGGACTAGCTGTTCCGAACAGTACTTC. Protein sequence: CASGLAIPGTSCSEQYF.

This clonotype is a singleton in its sample. Without the conserved terminal phenylalanine or tryptophan, this CDR3 likely stems from a read error. This chain joins TRBV7-9 and TRBJ1-1, with 7 bases matching TRBD1. CDR3 size: 14 residues. With 5 bases clipped from V and 5 bases from J, the junction kept 8 bases outside the gene matches. Germline V gene sequence: CDR1 SEHNR, CDR2 FQNEAQ (reference sequence). This CDR3 is CASSQQGGGTEAFI. In nucleotides, the CDR3 is TGTGCCAGCAGCCAGCAGGGGGGTGGAACTGAAGCTTTCATT.

In regard to this clonotype: No conserved phenylalanine or tryptophan is present at the end of the CDR3, so a read error is the likely explanation. V usage is TRBV4-1 and J usage is TRBJ2-1; 12 positions match TRBD2. The CDR3 totals 17 residues. Germline-derived CDR1 and CDR2 are MGHRA and YSYEKL. The DNA of the CDR3 is TGCGCCAGCAGCCAAGGAAGACTAGCGGGGGCCTACAATGCGCAGTTCTTA. As protein: CASSQGRLAGAYNAQFL.

About this clonotype: Being one base from a much bigger clone, this may be a read error. The genes are TRBV6-4 and TRBJ2-7; D gene unclear. The CDR3 has 15 amino acids. Per the germline V gene, CDR1 is MRHNA and CDR2 is SNTAGT. CDR3 DNA: TGTGTCAGCAGTCTAACCGACGGCAGGTCCTACGAGCAGTACTTC. Protein sequence: CVSSLTDGRSYEQYF.

This clonotype was counted many times. The chain has TRBV28 and TRBJ2-7; D gene ambiguous. The V and J ends lost 7 bases and 9 bases respectively, with 16 bases between them. The CDR3 has 12 amino acids. Germline lookup yields CDR1 MDHEN and CDR2 SYDVKM. The CDR3 loop is CASTLAGEAQYF. As DNA, the CDR3 is TGTGCCAGCACCCTTGCTGGGGAAGCGCAGTACTTC. Full variable domain (missing parts from reference TRBV28 and TRBJ2-7): DVKVTQSSRYLVKRTGEKVFLECVQDMDHENMFWYRQDPGLGLRLIYFSYDVKMKEKGDIPEGYSVSREKKERFSLILESASTNQTSMYLCASTLAGEAQYFGPGTRLTVT.